Shown below are 2 T cell receptor beta chains from a single sample sequenced in a study of Graves' ophthalmopathy and Graves' hyperthyroidism. Amplifying from RNA transcripts, the study obtained TCR beta CDR3 regions. HTBI primers were used in a first-round RT-PCR, which preceded a second-round multiplex PCR. TCRdb independently ran MiXCR on the multiplex PCR reads; one entry per CDR3 protein. The table shows 740,000 or so distinct CDR3 sequences, with around 40% occurring only once. The sequenced material came from peripheral blood. The receptors shown here come from an adult man with Graves' ophthalmopathy.

The sample holds many counts of this clonotype. The rearrangement joins TRBV15 to TRBJ2-7; tentative D call: TRBD2 (6 bases). Between the trimmed V and J ends, which lost 0 bases and 7 bases, there was a span of 13 bases. The CDR3 extends over 14 amino acids. Germline V gene sequence: CDR1 LNHNV, CDR2 YYDKDF (reference sequence). This CDR3 is CATSRDLEGREQYF. The DNA for the CDR3 is TGTGCCACCAGCAGAGATCTGGAGGGTAGGGAGCAGTACTTC. The full variable domain, completed using reference TRBV15 and TRBJ2-7, is DAMVIQNPRYQVTQFGKPVTLSCSQTLNHNVMYWYQQKSSQAPKLLFHYYDKDFNNEADTPDNFQSRRPNTSFCFLDIRSPGLGDTAMYLCATSRDLEGREQYFGPGTRLTVT.

This clonotype was detected many times. The chain recombines TRBV7-9 with TRBJ1-5, with D tentatively TRBD1 (5 bases). Trimming left V 2 bases short and J 5 bases short, with 13 bases between. CDR1 and CDR2 from the germline V gene are SEHNR and FQNEAQ (reference sequence). This CDR3 region has 15 residues. The CDR3 DNA follows: TGTGCCAGCAGCTTATCCGGGACCGACGATCAGCCCCAGCATTTT. This codes for CASSLSGTDDQPQHF.